Following are 3 T cell receptor beta chains from one sample sequenced in a study of molecular identifiers for immune sequencing clone quantification. TCRdb processed the PCR reads anew with MiXCR; each CDR3 protein has one entry. The sample includes under 800,000 distinct CDR3 sequences, approximately 24% of them seen just once. The sample was naive CD8+ T cells from blood, with Jurkat cell RNA spiked in. Subset given: FACS-sorted CD8+CD4-CCR7+CD45RA+ naive T cells. These receptors all stem from a human donor in good health. Some libraries in this study had Jurkat cell RNA spiked in.

V usage is TRBV21-1 and J usage is TRBJ1-5. TRBV21-1 is noted as a pseudogene. The length of the CDR3 is 16 residues. CDR3 in amino acids: CASSKVAGTSNQPQHF. CDR3 sequence (DNA): TGTGCCAGCAGCAAAGTGGCAGGAACTTCCAATCAGCCCCAGCATTTT.

The rearrangement uses TRBV6-2 or TRBV6-3 and TRBJ1-5; TRBD1 might be the D (5 bases). The V and J ends lost 2 bases and 6 bases respectively, with 14 bases between them. CDR1 and CDR2 from the germline V gene are MNHEY and SVGEGT. The CDR3 is 15 residues long. In DNA, the CDR3 is TGTGCCAGCAGTTACACGCGGGGGTATGGTCAGCCCCAGCATTTT. It encodes CASSYTRGYGQPQHF.

A remark on this clonotype: A single base separates this from a much larger clone, so it may be a read error. J is TRBJ1-4 and V is TRBV12-3 or TRBV12-4; TRBD1 matches at 7 bases. V was clipped by 3 bases and J by 10 bases; unmatched bases: 8. This CDR3 is 14 amino acids long. The DNA for the CDR3 is TGTGCCAGCAGTTTCATCGGGACAGATGGAAAACTGTTTTTT. It is translated as CASSFIGTDGKLFF.